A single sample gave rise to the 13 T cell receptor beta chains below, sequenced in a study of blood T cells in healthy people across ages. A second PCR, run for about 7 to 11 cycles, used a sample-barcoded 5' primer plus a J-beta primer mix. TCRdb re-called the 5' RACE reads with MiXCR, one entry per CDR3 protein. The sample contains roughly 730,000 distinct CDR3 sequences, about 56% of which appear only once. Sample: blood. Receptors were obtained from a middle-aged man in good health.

CDR3 DNA: TGTGCCAGCAGTAAGCCGACTAGCCCCTTCAATGAGCAGTTCTTC. Encoded protein: CASSKPTSPFNEQFF. The chain joins TRBV25-1 to TRBJ2-1; TRBD2 agrees at 7 bases. V dropped 5 bases and J dropped 6; count of bases not matched to a gene: 10. Looked up from germline, CDR1 is MGHDK and CDR2 is SYGVNS. The CDR3 totals 15 residues.

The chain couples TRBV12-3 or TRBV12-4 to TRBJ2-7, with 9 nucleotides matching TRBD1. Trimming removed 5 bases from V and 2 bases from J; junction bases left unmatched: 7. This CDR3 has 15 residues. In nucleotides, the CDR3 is TGTGCCAGCAGTCACCGGGACAGGGCCCCCTACGAGCAGTACTTC. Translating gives CASSHRDRAPYEQYF.

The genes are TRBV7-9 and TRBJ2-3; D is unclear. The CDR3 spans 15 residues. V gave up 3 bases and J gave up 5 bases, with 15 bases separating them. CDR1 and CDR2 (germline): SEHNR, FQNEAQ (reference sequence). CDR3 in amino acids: CASSFASPSRDTQYF. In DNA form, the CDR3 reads TGTGCCAGCAGCTTTGCCAGCCCCAGTAGAGATACGCAGTATTTT.

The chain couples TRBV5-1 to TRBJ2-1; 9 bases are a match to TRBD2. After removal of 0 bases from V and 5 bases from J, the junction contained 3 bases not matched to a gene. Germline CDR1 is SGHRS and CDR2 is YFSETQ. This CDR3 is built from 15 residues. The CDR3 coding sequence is TGCGCCAGCAGCTTGGTTGGGACTAGCCACAATGAGCAGTTCTTC. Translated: CASSLVGTSHNEQFF.

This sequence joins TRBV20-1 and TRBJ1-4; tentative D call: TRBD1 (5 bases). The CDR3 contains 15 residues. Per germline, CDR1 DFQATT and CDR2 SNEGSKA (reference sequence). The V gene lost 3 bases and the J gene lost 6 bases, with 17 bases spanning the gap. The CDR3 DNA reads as TGCAGTGCTAGGGACAAGACGCGATCACATGAAAAACTGTTTTTT. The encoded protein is CSARDKTRSHEKLFF.

CDR3 loop: CASSPPTGQRTDTQYF. CDR3 coding DNA: TGTGCCAGCAGCCCCCCGACAGGGCAAAGAACAGATACGCAGTATTTT. V usage is TRBV28 and J usage is TRBJ2-3; 7 bases map to TRBD1. Per germline, CDR1 MDHEN and CDR2 SYDVKM. The junction had 12 bases not matched to a gene; V was cut back by 6 bases and J by 3 bases. CDR3 length equals 16 residues.

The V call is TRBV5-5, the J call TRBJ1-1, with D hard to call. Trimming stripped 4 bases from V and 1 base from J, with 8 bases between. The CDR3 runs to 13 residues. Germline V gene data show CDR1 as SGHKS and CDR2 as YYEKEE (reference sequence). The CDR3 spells CASSMKSNTEAFF. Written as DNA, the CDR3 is TGTGCCAGCAGCATGAAATCGAACACTGAAGCTTTCTTT.

The CDR3: CSVLTGVYAEAFF. The DNA for the CDR3 is TGCAGCGTCCTGACAGGGGTTTATGCTGAAGCTTTCTTT. This chain joins TRBV29-1 and TRBJ1-1, with TRBD1 matching over 8 bases. The CDR3 sequence is 13 residues long. Trimming removed 6 bases from V and 6 bases from J; junction bases left unmatched: 9. Germline loops: CDR1 SQVTM, CDR2 ANQGSEA.

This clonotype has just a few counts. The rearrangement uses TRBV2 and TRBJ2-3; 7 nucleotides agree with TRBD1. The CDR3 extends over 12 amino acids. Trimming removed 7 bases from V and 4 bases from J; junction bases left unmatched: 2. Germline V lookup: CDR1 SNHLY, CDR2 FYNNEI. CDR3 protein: CASKGAADTQYF. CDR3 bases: TGTGCCAGCAAGGGGGCGGCAGATACGCAGTATTTT.

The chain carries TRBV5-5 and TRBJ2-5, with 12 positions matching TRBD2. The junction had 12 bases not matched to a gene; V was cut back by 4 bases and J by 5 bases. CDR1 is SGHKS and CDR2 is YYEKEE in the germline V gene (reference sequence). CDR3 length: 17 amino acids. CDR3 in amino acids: CASSGGLAGLRVETQYF. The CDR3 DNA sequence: TGTGCCAGCAGCGGGGGACTAGCGGGTCTCCGGGTGGAGACCCAGTACTTC.

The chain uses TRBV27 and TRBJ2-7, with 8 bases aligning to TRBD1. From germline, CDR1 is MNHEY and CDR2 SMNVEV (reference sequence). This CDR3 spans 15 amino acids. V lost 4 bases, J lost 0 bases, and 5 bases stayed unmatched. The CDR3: CASSSRTGLSYEQYF. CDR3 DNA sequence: TGTGCCAGCAGTTCGAGGACAGGGCTCTCCTACGAGCAGTACTTC.

In DNA form, the CDR3 reads TGCAGCGCCGGGGTCCGGGCTAACTATGGCTACACCTTC. The encoded protein is CSAGVRANYGYTF. This sequence joins TRBV29-1 and TRBJ1-2; unclear D gene. Germline V CDR1 and CDR2: SQVTM, ANQGSEA. Trimming took 7 bases from V and 0 from J, leaving 12 bases between them. The CDR3 is made up of 13 amino acids.

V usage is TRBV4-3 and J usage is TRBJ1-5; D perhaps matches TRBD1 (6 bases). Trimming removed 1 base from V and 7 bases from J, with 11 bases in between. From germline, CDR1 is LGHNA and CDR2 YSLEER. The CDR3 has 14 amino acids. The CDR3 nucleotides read TGCGCCAGCAGCCAAGGGCGGAGGGGGCAGCCCCAGCATTTT. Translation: CASSQGRRGQPQHF.